Shown below are 15 T cell receptor beta chains from a single sample sequenced in a study of blood T cell repertoires in COVID-19. Data came from immunoSEQ multiplex PCR; TCRdb stores just in-frame clones and leaves some out. The data hold around 40,000 clones, with about four fifths observed a single time. The sequenced sample consisted of peripheral blood. These receptors came from an elderly man with active or convalescent COVID-19.

The V call is TRBV18, the J call TRBJ1-3; D remains unclear. The CDR3 consists of 15 residues. CDR1 is KGHSH and CDR2 is LQKENI in the germline V gene. V was trimmed by 3 bases and J by 0 bases, leaving 9 bases between them. The CDR3 loop is CASSPELPSGNTIYF. The CDR3 DNA reads as TGTGCCAGCTCACCCGAGTTGCCCTCTGGAAACACCATATATTTT.

The chain is built from TRBV3-1 (or the pseudogene TRBV3-2) and TRBJ1-1; 7 bases line up with TRBD1. The trim removed 1 base at V and 7 bases at J, leaving 15 bases unmatched. Germline V gene lookup returns CDR1 LGHDT and CDR2 YNNKEL (reference sequence). This CDR3 comprises 17 residues. The CDR3 loop reads CASSQAEWRGPRGEAFF. DNA for the CDR3: TGTGCCAGCAGCCAAGCGGAATGGAGGGGGCCCAGAGGTGAAGCTTTCTTT.

CDR3 DNA sequence: TGTGCCAGCAGCGAACCGGGACTAGCGGGGTCGAACACCGGGGAGCTGTTTTTT. Protein: CASSEPGLAGSNTGELFF. The chain couples TRBV7-9 to TRBJ2-2; TRBD2 matches at 13 bases. The V segment lost 5 bases and the J segment 0 bases; nucleotides outside the gene matches: 6. This CDR3 region has 18 residues. Germline V gives CDR1 SEHNR, CDR2 FQNEAQ (reference sequence).

The chain carries TRBV4-1 and TRBJ2-7; D might be TRBD2 (5 bases). CDR1 is MGHRA, CDR2 YSYEKL, per germline. V shed 4 bases and J shed 3 bases, with 13 bases lying between them. This CDR3 has 14 amino acids. CDR3 nucleotides: TGCGCCAGCAGCCCGGGGATAGGGCGCTACGAGCAGTACTTC. Its translation: CASSPGIGRYEQYF.

The chain joins TRBV5-1 to TRBJ2-2, with a weak D call TRBD1 (6 bases). V lost 4 bases and J lost 0, with 10 bases in between. CDR1 is SGHRS and CDR2 is YFSETQ in the germline V gene. The CDR3 totals 15 residues. The CDR3 DNA reads TGCGCCAGCAGCCCGGGACAAACGAACACCGGGGAGCTGTTTTTT. Translation gives CASSPGQTNTGELFF.

This chain joins TRBV27 and TRBJ1-5; D ambiguous. Germline CDR1 reads MNHEY; CDR2 reads SMNVEV (reference sequence). The V gene lost 5 bases and the J gene lost 0 bases, with 8 bases spanning the gap. The CDR3 totals 14 residues. CDR3 sequence reads: CASSRGYSNQPQHF. The DNA of the CDR3 is TGTGCCAGCAGTCGCGGGTATAGCAATCAGCCCCAGCATTTT.

This clone was detected a few times. This chain uses TRBV19 with TRBJ1-5; D unclear. The CDR3 has 15 amino acids. Germline assignment: CDR1 LNHDA and CDR2 SQIVND (reference sequence). Trimming removed 5 bases at V and 2 bases at J, with 13 bases between. The DNA of the CDR3 is TGTGCCAGTAGTCCCGGGTCCCGCGGCAATCAGCCCCAGCATTTT. Protein sequence: CASSPGSRGNQPQHF.

The V call is TRBV6-2 or TRBV6-3, the J call TRBJ2-2; 7 bases line up with TRBD1. The CDR3 runs to 15 residues. The V gene's germline CDR1 is MNHEY and CDR2 SVGEGT. J was trimmed by 1 base and V by 5 bases; bases with no gene match: 4. The CDR3 region has the DNA TGTGCCAGCAGTCCCGACAGGGTGAACACCGGGGAGCTGTTTTTT. As protein: CASSPDRVNTGELFF.

The chain joins TRBV25-1 to TRBJ2-5; weak D call: TRBD2 (5 bases). Germline V CDR1 and CDR2: MGHDK, SYGVNS. V lost 0 bases to trimming and J lost 3 bases, with 11 bases between them. The CDR3 is 15 residues long. The CDR3 region has the DNA TGTGCCAGCAGTGAATATTTCCGGGGAGAAGAGACCCAGTACTTC. Its translation: CASSEYFRGEETQYF.

This clone was seen only once. The chain combines TRBV6-5 with TRBJ2-7, with 15 nucleotides matching TRBD2. CDR3 size: 15 residues. V was clipped by 6 bases and J by 6 bases; unmatched bases: 6. Germline V CDR1 and CDR2: MNHEY, SVGAGI. CDR3 nucleotide sequence: TGTGCCAGCAGAATTGGACTAGCGGGGGGGCCCGAGCAGTACTTC. It specifies CASRIGLAGGPEQYF.

V and J are TRBV28 and TRBJ2-2; the D gene is possibly TRBD2 (5 bases). The CDR3 is made up of 15 amino acids. V was shortened by 5 bases and J by 5 bases, with 15 bases between the two germline ends. Germline V gene sequence: CDR1 MDHEN, CDR2 SYDVKM. Here the CDR3 DNA reads TGTGCCAGCAGTGCCCCGGGGATGGGAACCGGGGAGCTGTTTTTT. Its protein product is CASSAPGMGTGELFF. The entire variable domain, with the rest obtained from reference TRBV28 and TRBJ2-2, is as follows: DVKVTQSSRYLVKRTGEKVFLECVQDMDHENMFWYRQDPGLGLRLIYFSYDVKMKEKGDIPEGYSVSREKKERFSLILESASTNQTSMYLCASSAPGMGTGELFFGEGSRLTVL.

The count of this clone is one. The chain combines TRBV4-1 with TRBJ2-6; 8 nucleotides agree with TRBD1. Losses at the gene ends were 4 bases for V and 0 bases for J; bases not matched to a gene: 5. Germline V lookup: CDR1 MGHRA, CDR2 YSYEKL. The CDR3 consists of 17 residues. The CDR3 DNA reads as TGCGCCAGCAGCCCCTGGCAGGGGGCCTCTGGGGCCAACGTCCTGACTTTC. Translating it yields CASSPWQGASGANVLTF.

V gene TRBV11-2 combines with J gene TRBJ1-1; D is ambiguous. V was trimmed by 1 base and J by 4 bases, leaving 10 bases between them. Germline V gene data show CDR1 as SGHAT and CDR2 as FQNNGV. This CDR3 spans 14 amino acids. DNA of the CDR3: TGTGCCAGCAGCTTAGCAGCCCGGAGCACTGAAGCTTTCTTT. This translates into CASSLAARSTEAFF.

The V gene is TRBV7-8, the J gene TRBJ1-2; 9 bases agree with TRBD1. The V gene end was trimmed by 5 bases and the J gene end by 4 bases; junction bases not matched to a gene: 14. Germline CDR1 and CDR2: SGHVS and FQNEAQ. CDR3 length: 17 amino acids. Here the CDR3 DNA reads TGTGCCAGCAGCAACAGGGGGCAGGGGGCGCCTACCTATGGCTACACCTTC. This translates into CASSNRGQGAPTYGYTF.

V is TRBV20-1 and J is TRBJ2-1; D is undetermined. This CDR3 has 12 residues. Trimming removed 3 bases at V and 8 bases at J, with 11 bases between. CDR1 is DFQATT, CDR2 SNEGSKA, per germline (reference sequence). CDR3 nucleotides: TGCAGTGCTAGTCAGGCCCTGGATGAGCAGTTCTTC. Translation gives CSASQALDEQFF.